The clone carrying this T cell receptor beta chain was seen a few times. Per the germline V gene, CDR1 is MNHNS and CDR2 is SASEGT. CDR3 size: 16 residues. Deletions cut 3 bases from V and 0 bases from J, with 15 bases between. TCRdb recomputed clones from the PCR reads via MiXCR. This sample has some 14,000 clones, with around 32% found just once. The sample comes from a study of metastatic and nonmetastatic thyroid tumors. Before thyroid surgery, none of the patients had received any treatment. Sequencing used tumor tissue. This sequence originates from a male donor with papillary thyroid cancer or a benign thyroid nodule (not recorded which). Some clones in this sample may be carry-over from other donors' samples. V is TRBV6-1 and J is TRBJ2-7; D gene uncertain. The CDR3 sequence is CASSDIFVWPSYEQYF. The CDR3 bases are TGTGCCAGCAGTGACATCTTTGTTTGGCCCTCCTACGAGCAGTACTTC.